This T cell receptor beta chain is drawn from a study of blood T cells in healthy people across ages. About the research overall: Researchers report that template switching captured about one barcoded beta molecule per two T cells.

Study findings and constraints: The study regarded diversity estimates from one million T cells as underestimates. Across the age range, TCR beta diversity per million T cells fell in a roughly linear way.

A few counts support this clonotype. What it binds is unknown. The V and J ends lost 6 bases and 0 bases respectively, with 15 bases between them. Germline V gene data show CDR1 as ENHRY and CDR2 as SYGVKD. The CDR3 has 15 amino acids. Next came a second PCR, run for about 7 to 12 cycles, which used a sample-barcoded 5' primer along with a J-beta primer mix. TCRdb re-called the 5' RACE reads with MiXCR, one entry per CDR3 protein. The profile covers around 1,900,000 distinct CDR3 sequences, with about two fifths appearing a single time and more than 20% taken by the ten largest. The sample consisted of blood. The chain has TRBV10-3 and TRBJ2-7, with D maybe TRBD1 (6 bases). This TCR was recovered from a human donor in good health. The CDR3 bases are TGTGCCATCAGCCAGCTCGGACAGACCTCCTACGAGCAGTACTTC. Amino acids: CAISQLGQTSYEQYF.